This TCR beta chain stems from a study of blood T cell repertoires in COVID-19. Looking at the study overall: Collection of acute and convalescent COVID-19 samples took place in the United States, Italy and Spain. T cells, B-cell-depleted T cells, or PBMCs supplied cDNA or gDNA.

Methods used by the authors: The authors estimated nucleated cell counts from reference gene primer amplification. Here immunoSEQ multiplex PCR was the method, and the copy in TCRdb shows in-frame clones only, minus some. Clonal size and the V and J genes are those of that table, whereas D and trimming came from the DNA. The table lists 200,000 to 300,000 clones, about 89% of them singletons. Germline CDR1 and CDR2: SNHLY and FYNNEI. This CDR3 has 14 amino acids. V lost 6 bases, J lost 3 bases, and 12 bases lay in between. Sequencing was carried out using peripheral blood. The J gene is TRBJ2-1, the V gene TRBV2; a weak D match, TRBD1 (6 bases). The TCR was taken from a woman aged 40 to 50 who had recovered from COVID-19. The CDR3 sequence: CASSGQILYNEQFF. The CDR3 DNA sequence: TGTGCCAGCAGCGGACAGATTCTCTACAATGAGCAGTTCTTC.